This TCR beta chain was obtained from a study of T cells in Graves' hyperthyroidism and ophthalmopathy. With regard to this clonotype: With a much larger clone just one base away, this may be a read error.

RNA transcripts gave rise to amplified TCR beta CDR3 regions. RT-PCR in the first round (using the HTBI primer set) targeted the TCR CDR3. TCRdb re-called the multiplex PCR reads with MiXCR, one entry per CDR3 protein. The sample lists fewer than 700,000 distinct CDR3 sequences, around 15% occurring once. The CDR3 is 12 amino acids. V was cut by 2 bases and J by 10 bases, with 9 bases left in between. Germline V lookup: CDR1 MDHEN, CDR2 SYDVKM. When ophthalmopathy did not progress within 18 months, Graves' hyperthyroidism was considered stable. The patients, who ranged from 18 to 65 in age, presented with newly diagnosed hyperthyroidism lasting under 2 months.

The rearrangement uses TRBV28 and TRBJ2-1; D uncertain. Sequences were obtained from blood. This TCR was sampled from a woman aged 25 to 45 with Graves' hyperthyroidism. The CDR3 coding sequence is TGTGCCAGCAGTTTACTCTCCGACGAGCAGTTCTTC. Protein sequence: CASSLLSDEQFF.